This T cell receptor beta chain was sequenced in a study of T cell clones after liver transplantation. Sequencing was performed with immunoSEQ multiplex PCR; in TCRdb, only in-frame clones are kept and a portion is missing. The sample lists fewer than 6,000 clones, roughly 27% occurring once. In germline, CDR1 is SGHKS, CDR2 YYEKEE (reference sequence). The CDR3 sequence is 16 residues long. V was trimmed by 0 bases and J by 2 bases, leaving 14 bases between them. This clone is categorized as medium-sized. Its target is not known. Alloreactive TCRbeta sequences came from sequencing proliferating CFSE-low cells in the MLR.

Sequences were obtained from CD4+ T cells from cultured PBMCs. The chain links TRBV5-5 to TRBJ1-1; D ambiguous. The receptor was derived from a human patient who received a liver transplant. A subset of T cells may come from the graft donor. CDR3 DNA: TGTGCCAGCAGCTTGGCCTGGGATATATCTAACACTGAAGCTTTCTTT. It translates to CASSLAWDISNTEAFF.